The entry below gives a single T cell receptor beta chain sequence along with its context. Its antigen is currently unknown. Using immunoSEQ multiplex PCR, the repertoire was profiled, and TCRdb retains in-frame clones only, with some absent. The profile covers about 44,000 clones, with 75% to 95% appearing a single time and 3% to 4.5% taken by the ten largest. Germline V gene data show CDR1 as SGHVS and CDR2 as FQNEAQ. Trimming left V 4 bases short and J 7 bases short, with 20 bases between. This CDR3 is 15 amino acids long. This sample was taken from a study of a mutant IDH1 vaccine in newly diagnosed glioma. The sample's time point: week 23, last vaccination. Every vaccination contained 300 ug of the mutant IDH1 20-mer peptide and was paired with topical imiquimod. Findings and caveats of the study: Among all patients, vaccine-induced immune responses occurred in about 93%.

Sequenced here: PBMCs, sampled from a glioma patient whose treatment included an IDH1 peptide vaccine. The genes are TRBV7-8 and TRBJ2-7, with a tentative D call TRBD1 (6 bases). The sequence was obtained from a man aged 50 or older with glioma. The CDR3 loop reads CASSYKGTLLREQYF. The CDR3, as DNA: TGTGCCAGCAGCTATAAGGGGACACTACTACGTGAGCAGTACTTC.